A single sample gave rise to the 13 T cell receptor beta chains below, sequenced in a study of T cells in Graves' hyperthyroidism and ophthalmopathy. From RNA transcripts, TCR beta CDR3 regions were amplified. When the TCR CDR3 underwent first-round RT-PCR, the HTBI primer set was used. TCRdb called the multiplex PCR reads again in MiXCR, with one record for every CDR3 protein. The data contain a few hundred thousand distinct CDR3 sequences, more than 15% of them singletons. The sequenced sample was blood. The receptors stem from a woman between 18 and 30 years old with Graves' hyperthyroidism that later progressed to Graves' ophthalmopathy.

This clonotype showed up many times. The rearrangement joins TRBV5-1 to TRBJ1-1; TRBD1 aligns across 9 bases. From germline, CDR1 is SGHRS and CDR2 YFSETQ. The V and J ends lost 4 bases and 6 bases, in that order; junction bases with no gene match: 7. The CDR3 totals 14 residues. CDR3 bases: TGCGCCAGCAGCGGGGGACAGGGCGACGCTGAAGCTTTCTTT. Residues: CASSGGQGDAEAFF. Looking up the rest from reference TRBV5-1 and TRBJ1-1 gives the full variable domain: KAGVTQTPRYLIKTRGQQVTLSCSPISGHRSVSWYQQTPGQGLQFLFEYFSETQRNKGNFPGRFSGRQFSNSRSEMNVSTLELGDSALYLCASSGGQGDAEAFFGQGTRLTVV.

The chain joins TRBV11-2 to TRBJ2-5; TRBD2 aligns across 9 bases. Germline CDR1 SGHAT, CDR2 FQNNGV. V lost 5 bases, J lost 5 bases, and 15 bases stayed unmatched. The CDR3 is 17 residues long. CDR3 in amino acids: CASSPILASGVGETQYF. The CDR3 bases are TGTGCCAGCAGCCCTATACTTGCTAGCGGGGTCGGGGAGACCCAGTACTTC. Based on the CDR3 plus reference TRBV11-2 and TRBJ2-5, the full variable domain is EAGVAQSPRYKIIEKRQSVAFWCNPISGHATLYWYQQILGQGPKLLIQFQNNGVVDDSQLPKDRFSAERLKGVDSTLKIQPAKLEDSAVYLCASSPILASGVGETQYFGPGTRLLVL.

The rearrangement uses TRBV25-1 and TRBJ2-5; unclear D gene. The CDR3 covers 15 residues. V was trimmed by 1 base and J by 4 bases, leaving 13 bases between them. Germline CDR1 reads MGHDK; CDR2 reads SYGVNS. The CDR3 sequence is CASSEFPAATETQYF. The CDR3 DNA reads TGTGCCAGCAGTGAATTTCCGGCAGCCACAGAGACCCAGTACTTC.

This clonotype was seen ten or more times. The J gene is TRBJ1-1, the V gene TRBV5-1, with D unresolved. The CDR3 runs to 14 residues. The V gene lost 0 bases and the J gene lost 5 bases, with 11 bases spanning the gap. The germline V gene has CDR1 SGHRS and CDR2 YFSETQ. The CDR3 is CASSLAALGTEAFF. The CDR3 DNA reads TGCGCCAGCAGCTTGGCCGCGTTGGGAACTGAAGCTTTCTTT.

At least ten counts were recorded for this clonotype. The genes are TRBV20-1 and TRBJ2-5, with 9 bases aligning to TRBD1. Germline V CDR1 and CDR2: DFQATT, SNEGSKA (reference sequence). There are 15 residues in the CDR3. V was pared by 0 bases and J by 7 bases, with 9 bases of the junction left unmatched. As DNA, the CDR3 is TGCAGTGCTAGAGATAGGACAGGGGAGGCTAGGACCCAGTACTTC. Its translation is CSARDRTGEARTQYF.

This clonotype was recorded at least ten times. The chain links TRBV3-1 to TRBJ2-1; 12 nucleotides line up with TRBD2. The CDR3 runs 18 residues. Germline loops: CDR1 LGHDT, CDR2 YNNKEL (reference sequence). Trimming cost V 4 bases and J 4 bases; bases outside gene matches: 11. The CDR3 spells CASSPKGLAGGPYNEQFF. CDR3 coding DNA: TGTGCCAGCAGCCCAAAGGGTCTAGCGGGAGGGCCTTACAATGAGCAGTTCTTC.

This clonotype was recorded many times. The chain employs TRBV20-1 and TRBJ1-5; D possibly corresponds to TRBD1 (6 bases). The germline V gene encodes CDR1 DFQATT and CDR2 SNEGSKA (reference sequence). The CDR3 consists of 17 residues. Trimming cost V 3 bases and J 2 bases, with 20 bases left between them. CDR3 coding DNA: TGCAGTGCTAGTCTCACCTCCGGGACATATCGCAATCAGCCCCAGCATTTT. This encodes CSASLTSGTYRNQPQHF.

This clonotype was seen at least ten times. The chain links TRBV28 to TRBJ2-5; maybe TRBD2 (6 bases). V dropped 1 base and J dropped 2 bases, with 20 bases sitting between them. This CDR3 comprises 18 residues. The V gene's germline CDR1 is MDHEN and CDR2 SYDVKM. The CDR3 DNA reads TGTGCCAGCAGTTTATATCTTCGTCGACCTAGCGCTCAAGAGACCCAGTACTTC. It translates to CASSLYLRRPSAQETQYF.

This clonotype appeared many times. This chain connects TRBV6-2 or TRBV6-3 to TRBJ2-3; 7 bases fit TRBD1. This CDR3 region has 14 residues. Trimming took 6 bases from V and 2 from J; bases not matched to a gene: 5. Germline V gene lookup returns CDR1 MNHEY and CDR2 SVGEGT. CDR3 protein: CASSKGTVTDTQYF. As DNA, the CDR3 is TGTGCCAGCAGCAAGGGGACAGTCACAGATACGCAGTATTTT.

This clonotype was recorded many times. The chain links TRBV7-2 to TRBJ2-7; 11 bases line up with TRBD2. The junction had 8 bases not matched to a gene; V was cut back by 5 bases and J by 5 bases. The germline gives CDR1 SGHTA, CDR2 FQGNSA. The CDR3 has 15 amino acids. In nucleotides, the CDR3 is TGTGCCAGCAGCCAAACTAGCGGGAGCTTCCACGAGCAGTACTTC. It encodes CASSQTSGSFHEQYF.

This clonotype was found many times. The V gene is TRBV6-1, the J gene TRBJ2-1, with D perhaps matching TRBD2 (5 bases). The germline V gene encodes CDR1 MNHNS and CDR2 SASEGT. V was shortened by 6 bases and J by 9 bases, with 18 bases between the two germline ends. The CDR3 is 14 amino acids. In DNA, the CDR3 is TGTGCCAGCAGGGACGTCGGGAATCGCGGTGAGCAGTTCTTC. This encodes CASRDVGNRGEQFF.

Comments on this clonotype: Just one base apart from a much larger clone, this may be a read error. The chain uses TRBV5-1 and TRBJ2-1; no definite D call. Germline CDR1 and CDR2: SGHRS and YFSETQ. CDR3 length equals 12 residues. Trimming left V 6 bases short and J 9 bases short, with 13 bases between. As DNA, the CDR3 is TGCGCCAGCAACCTACGGCCCGGTGAGCAGTTCTTC. Encoded protein: CASNLRPGEQFF. Complete variable domain (other parts from reference TRBV5-1 and TRBJ2-1): KAGVTQTPRYLIKTRGQQVTLSCSPISGHRSVSWYQQTPGQGLQFLFEYFSETQRNKGNFPGRFSGRQFSNSRSEMNVSTLELGDSALYLCASNLRPGEQFFGPGTRLTVL.

The chain carries TRBV6-1 and TRBJ1-1; D may be TRBD1 (5 bases). The germline V and J ends were trimmed by 8 bases and 6 bases, with 19 bases remaining between them. Germline V gives CDR1 MNHNS, CDR2 SASEGT. The CDR3 extends over 14 amino acids. The CDR3 region is CASLGRRGVAEAFF. In nucleotides, the CDR3 is TGTGCCAGCCTAGGGAGGAGGGGAGTGGCTGAAGCTTTCTTT.